The 8 T cell receptor beta chains below come from one sample, sequenced in a study of tumor-infiltrating lymphocytes in primary liver carcinoma. Reverse transcription of roughly 0.45 ug total RNA with a constant-region primer produced TCR beta cDNA. Sequencing libraries for TCR beta derived from three nested multiplex PCR rounds that used slightly modified ARM-PCR. A C-beta reverse primer was combined with TRBV1-TRBV30 forward primers in the first two PCR rounds, and each round had about 10 cycles. TCRdb re-derived calls from the multiplex PCR reads in MiXCR, one entry per CDR3 protein. This sample has fewer than 400,000 distinct CDR3 sequences, with around three fifths found just once. They got blood RNA out of unsorted whole blood and also pulled out germline DNA. The sequencing sample was made of peripheral blood. These receptors were collected from a woman aged 25 to 39 with primary liver carcinoma and hepatitis B virus infection.

Notes on this clonotype: This could be a read error, since a much larger clone is one nucleotide away. V and J are TRBV4-3 and TRBJ1-1; D is undetermined. From germline, CDR1 is LGHNA and CDR2 YSLEER. The V gene lost 1 base and the J gene lost 2 bases, with 5 bases spanning the gap. The CDR3 loop spans 13 amino acids. In nucleotides, the CDR3 is TGCGCCAGCAGCCAAGTCGGAAACACTGAAGCTTTCTTT. Protein product: CASSQVGNTEAFF.

This chain joins TRBV4-1 and TRBJ1-5, with TRBD1 matching 7 bases. The CDR3 length is 20 residues. From germline, CDR1 is MGHRA and CDR2 YSYEKL. V lost 4 bases and J lost 3; bases outside the gene matches: 21. This chain's CDR3 is CASSRTPANRGGRSNQPQHF. CDR3 sequence (DNA): TGCGCCAGCAGCCGCACTCCAGCGAACAGGGGAGGCCGCTCCAATCAGCCCCAGCATTTT.

About this clonotype: Being one base from a much bigger clone, this may be a read error. The chain employs TRBV29-1 and TRBJ1-2, with 7 nucleotides matching TRBD1. This CDR3 is 12 amino acids long. Germline V gene lookup returns CDR1 SQVTM and CDR2 ANQGSEA. The ends lost 5 bases at V and 8 bases at J; junction bases unmatched: 8. Here the CDR3 reads CSVTRTGGGYTF. For the CDR3, the DNA is TGCAGCGTTACGAGGACAGGCGGGGGCTACACCTTC. The full variable domain, its missing parts supplied by reference TRBV29-1 and TRBJ1-2, is SAVISQKPSRDICQRGTSLTIQCQVDSQVTMMFWYRQQPGQSLTLIATANQGSEATYESGFVIDKFPISRPNLTFSTLTVSNMSPEDSSIYLCSVTRTGGGYTFGSGTRLTVV.

The chain carries TRBV13 and TRBJ2-7; tentative D call: TRBD1 (6 bases). The CDR3 extends over 13 amino acids. Germline V lookup: CDR1 PRHDT, CDR2 FYEKMQ (reference sequence). Trimming removed 3 bases from V and 7 bases from J, with 13 bases in between. The CDR3 protein is CASSLVAGTEQYF. The CDR3 region has the DNA TGTGCCAGCAGCTTGGTTGCAGGGACAGAGCAGTACTTC. The full variable domain, with the rest looked up from reference TRBV13 and TRBJ2-7, is AAGVIQSPRHLIKEKRETATLKCYPIPRHDTVYWYQQGPGQDPQFLISFYEKMQSDKGSIPDRFSAQQFSDYHSELNMSSLELGDSALYFCASSLVAGTEQYFGPGTRLTVT.

V usage is TRBV5-6 and J usage is TRBJ2-7; D is ambiguous. Looked up from germline, CDR1 is SGHDT and CDR2 is YYEEEE. CDR3 length: 13 residues. Between the trimmed V and J ends, which lost 2 bases and 1 base, there was a span of 7 bases. The CDR3 region has the DNA TGTGCCAGCAGCTTTAGATCGTCCTACGAGCAGTACTTC. It yields the protein CASSFRSSYEQYF. Complete variable domain (other parts from reference TRBV5-6 and TRBJ2-7): DAGVTQSPTHLIKTRGQQVTLRCSPKSGHDTVSWYQQALGQGPQFIFQYYEEEERQRGNFPDRFSGHQFPNYSSELNVNALLLGDSALYLCASSFRSSYEQYFGPGTRLTVT.

This chain connects TRBV6-2 or TRBV6-3 to TRBJ1-2; D remains ambiguous. This CDR3 spans 15 amino acids. Looked up from germline, CDR1 is MNHEY and CDR2 is SVGEGT. The V end was cut by 6 bases, the J end by 0 bases, with 14 bases between. The CDR3 region is CASRYAMSSNYGYTF. CDR3 DNA: TGTGCCAGCAGGTACGCAATGTCTTCTAACTATGGCTACACCTTC.

This chain joins TRBV4-1 and TRBJ2-7, with 8 positions matching TRBD1. This CDR3 contains 14 residues. Germline values: CDR1 MGHRA, CDR2 YSYEKL. V lost 7 bases, J lost 7 bases, and 12 bases stayed unmatched. CDR3 amino acids: CASNQGTGMGEQYF. The CDR3, as DNA: TGCGCCAGCAACCAGGGGACAGGAATGGGAGAGCAGTACTTC.

The chain couples TRBV10-2 to TRBJ1-5; D uncertain. V was trimmed by 4 bases and J by 4 bases, leaving 8 bases between them. The CDR3 length is 13 residues. The germline CDR1 and CDR2 sequences are WSHSY and SAAADI. This chain's CDR3 is CASSVGKNQPQHF. In nucleotides, the CDR3 is TGCGCCAGCAGTGTAGGGAAAAATCAGCCCCAGCATTTT.